What follows describes a single T cell receptor (beta chain). The sample belongs to a study of T-cell reconstitution after alpha-beta-depleted transplantation in children. After removal of 6 bases from V and 5 bases from J, the junction contained 6 bases not matched to a gene. Germline V lookup: CDR1 MNHEY, CDR2 SMNVEV (reference sequence). CDR3 length equals 13 residues. A TCRbeta library incorporating unique molecular identifiers was prepared. TCRdb processed the PCR reads anew with MiXCR; each CDR3 protein has one entry. This table has roughly 220,000 distinct CDR3 sequences, 12% appearing once. Sequencing was performed on PBMCs from the stem cell graft donor, taken from the stem cell graft. The TCR comes from a human donor who donated a stem cell graft to a child with acute lymphoblastic leukemia. V and J are TRBV27 and TRBJ2-7; 8 bases are a match to TRBD1. CDR3 sequence reads: CASRRTGSDEQYF. CDR3 coding DNA: TGTGCCAGCAGACGGACAGGGTCAGACGAGCAGTACTTC.